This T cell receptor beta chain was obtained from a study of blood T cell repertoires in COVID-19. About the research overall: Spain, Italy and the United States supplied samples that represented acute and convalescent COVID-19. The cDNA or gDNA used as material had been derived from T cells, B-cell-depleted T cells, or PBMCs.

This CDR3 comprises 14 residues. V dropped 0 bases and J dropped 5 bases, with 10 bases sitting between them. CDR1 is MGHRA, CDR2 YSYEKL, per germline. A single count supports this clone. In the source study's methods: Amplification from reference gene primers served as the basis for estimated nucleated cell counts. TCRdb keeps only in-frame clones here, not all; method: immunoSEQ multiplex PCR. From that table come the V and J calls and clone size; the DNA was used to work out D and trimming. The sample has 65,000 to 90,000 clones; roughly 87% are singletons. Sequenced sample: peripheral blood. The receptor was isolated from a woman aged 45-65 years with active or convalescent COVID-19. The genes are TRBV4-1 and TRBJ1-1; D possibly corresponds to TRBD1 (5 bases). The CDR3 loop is CASSQDRVGTEAFF. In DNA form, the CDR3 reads TGCGCCAGCAGCCAAGACAGGGTAGGGACTGAAGCTTTCTTT.